This T cell receptor beta chain was recorded in a study of cytomegalovirus exposure and HLA in healthy donors. PCR primers comprised 60 Vbeta and 13 Jbeta primers. Clones were sequenced by immunoSEQ multiplex PCR, and TCRdb holds only the in-frame ones, with some missing. The table has about 220,000 clones, roughly 82% seen once. CDR1 and CDR2 (germline): LGHNA, YNFKEQ. The V and J ends lost 1 base and 3 bases respectively, with 7 bases between them. CDR3 length equals 13 residues. The sample holds a few counts of this clone. The genes are TRBV4-2 and TRBJ2-7; D uncertain. The source material was PBMCs. This TCR was recovered from a man between 40 and 49 years old in good health and CMV-seropositive. Here the CDR3 DNA reads TGTGCCAGCAGCCAAGTTGGAGACTACGAGCAGTACTTC. It codes for CASSQVGDYEQYF.